The entry below describes one T cell receptor beta chain. The source of the sample is a study of blood T cell repertoires in COVID-19. Study context: Sample material is recorded as cDNA or gDNA derived from T cells, B-cell-depleted T cells, or PBMCs.

Germline lookup yields CDR1 SGHNT and CDR2 YYREEE (reference sequence). With V trimmed by 2 bases and J by 3 bases, 6 bases remained unmatched. This CDR3 is built from 16 residues. The method was immunoSEQ multiplex PCR; TCRdb's version includes in-frame clones alone and lacks a portion of them. Of approximately 360,000 clones in the sample, roughly 90% are singletons; the top ten hold approximately 0.96%. The sequenced material came from PBMCs or T cells enriched from blood (not recorded which). The sequence derives from a woman in her 30s with acute COVID-19. The genes are TRBV5-4 and TRBJ2-5; 11 positions match TRBD2. This CDR3 is CASSLKLGLAEETQYF. CDR3 in DNA: TGTGCCAGCAGCTTAAAATTGGGACTAGCGGAAGAGACCCAGTACTTC.